This T cell receptor (beta chain) derives from a study of T cell changes during pregnancy in multiple sclerosis. The method was immunoSEQ multiplex PCR; TCRdb's version includes in-frame clones alone and lacks a portion of them. The sample includes 35,000 to 45,000 clones, approximately 87% of them seen just once. V gave up 0 bases and J gave up 2 bases; unmatched junction bases: 1. Germline CDR1 and CDR2: SEHNR and FQNEAQ (reference sequence). This CDR3 spans 15 amino acids. This chain links TRBV7-9 with TRBJ2-3; 8 bases align to TRBD1. Sequenced here: peripheral blood, sampled in the second trimester of pregnancy. This TCR was sampled from a female donor in good health, enrolled as a control in a pregnancy study. DNA of the CDR3: TGTGCCAGCAGCTTAGCGGACAGGGACACAGATACGCAGTATTTT. This sequence encodes CASSLADRDTDTQYF.